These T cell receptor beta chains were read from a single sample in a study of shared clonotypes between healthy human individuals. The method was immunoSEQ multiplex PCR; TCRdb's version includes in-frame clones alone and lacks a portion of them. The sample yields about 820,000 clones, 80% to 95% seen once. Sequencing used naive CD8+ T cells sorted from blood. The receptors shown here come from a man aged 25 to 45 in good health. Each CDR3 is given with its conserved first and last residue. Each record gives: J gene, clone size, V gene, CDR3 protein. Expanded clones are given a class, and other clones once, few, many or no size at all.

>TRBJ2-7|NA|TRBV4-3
CASSRGQASSYEQYF
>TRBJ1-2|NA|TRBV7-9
CASSLGRGAVYGYTF
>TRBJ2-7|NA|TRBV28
CASSLEEAYEQYF
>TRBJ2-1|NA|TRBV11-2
CASSLRRDTRLVGEQFF
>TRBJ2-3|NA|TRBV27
CASSSGLAGVADTQYF
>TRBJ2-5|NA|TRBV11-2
CASSHIAPSQYF
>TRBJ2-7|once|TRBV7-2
CASSLGTGQTYEQYF
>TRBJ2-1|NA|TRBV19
CASSPGTSGYNEQFF
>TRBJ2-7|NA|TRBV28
CASRRYEQYF
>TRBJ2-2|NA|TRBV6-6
CASSGQGIGELFF
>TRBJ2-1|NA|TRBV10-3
CAISDTSGRGNEQFF
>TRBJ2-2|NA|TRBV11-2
CASGGGTGELFF
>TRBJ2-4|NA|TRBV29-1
CSGRGQGGDIQYF
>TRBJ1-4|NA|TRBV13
CASSSGQLGEKLFF
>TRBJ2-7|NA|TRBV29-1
CSVAMAQRTNYEQYF
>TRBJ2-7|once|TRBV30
CAWSTGTSYEQYF
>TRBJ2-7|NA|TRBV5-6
CASSAGRLFYEQYF
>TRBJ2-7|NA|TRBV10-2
CASSSGTSGSSEQYF
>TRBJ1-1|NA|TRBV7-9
CASSPAAEEAFF
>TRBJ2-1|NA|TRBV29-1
CSVVTPGTRHYNEQFF
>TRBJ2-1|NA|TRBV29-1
CSVRGLSGGRDYVEQFF
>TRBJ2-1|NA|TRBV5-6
CASSLDYRQRSYNEQFF
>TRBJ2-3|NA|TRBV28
CASRPQDGDTQYF
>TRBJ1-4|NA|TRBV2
CASSEASTELKEKLFF
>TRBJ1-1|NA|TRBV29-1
CSVGRGNTEAFF
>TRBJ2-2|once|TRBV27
CASNPGTTNTGELFF
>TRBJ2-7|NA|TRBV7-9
CASSPDSGLAQAYEQYF
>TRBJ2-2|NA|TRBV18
CASSSLAEANTGELFF
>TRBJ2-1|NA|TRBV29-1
CSVVLRGRYNEQFF
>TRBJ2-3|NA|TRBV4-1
CASSQVGLATTDTQYF
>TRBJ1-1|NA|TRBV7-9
CASSSTGPEAFF
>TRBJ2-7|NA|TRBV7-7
CASSLESSGSYEQYF
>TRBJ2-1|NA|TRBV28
CASQRTGASGSFNEQFF
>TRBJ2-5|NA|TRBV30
CAWSELPTGETQYF
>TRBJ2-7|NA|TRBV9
CASGQGPGEQYF
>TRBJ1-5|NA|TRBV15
CATSKNSAGSQPQHF
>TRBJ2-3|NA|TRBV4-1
CASSQPTSGRSDTQYF
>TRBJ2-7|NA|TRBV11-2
CASSLQRGDYEQYF
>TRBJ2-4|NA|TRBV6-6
CASSGSAAKNIQYF
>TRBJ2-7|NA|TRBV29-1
CSVIWTDSYEQYF
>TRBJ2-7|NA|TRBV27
CASSLGPGTYEQYF
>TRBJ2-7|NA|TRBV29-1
CSVGTGGSYEQYF
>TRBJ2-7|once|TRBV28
CASSLLQETYEQYF
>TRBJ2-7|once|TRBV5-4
CASSSGGTKYEQYF
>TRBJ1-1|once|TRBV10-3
CAISHGTGRNTEAFF